Here is one TCR beta chain with its context. The CDR3 length is 17 residues. From germline, CDR1 is SGHTA and CDR2 FQGNSA. The ends lost 2 bases at V and 3 bases at J; junction bases unmatched: 5. These data belong to a study of T cells after yellow fever vaccination. Study overall: SMART-Seq v4 Ultra Low Input handled preparation of low-cell-number fractions.

MiXCR was run by TCRdb on the 5' RACE reads, yielding one entry per CDR3 protein. The sample holds some 550,000 distinct CDR3 sequences; roughly 21% are singletons and the top ten take around 15%. The clonotype originates from a man aged 25 to 40 who received the YFV17D yellow fever vaccine. The chain combines TRBV7-2 with TRBJ2-2; 11 positions agree with TRBD1. The sample in question was PBMCs, obtained 15 days after the yellow fever booster vaccination. DNA of the CDR3: TGTGCCAGCAGCTTACTTCGGACAGGGGGCGACACCGGGGAGCTGTTTTTT. Translation gives CASSLLRTGGDTGELFF.